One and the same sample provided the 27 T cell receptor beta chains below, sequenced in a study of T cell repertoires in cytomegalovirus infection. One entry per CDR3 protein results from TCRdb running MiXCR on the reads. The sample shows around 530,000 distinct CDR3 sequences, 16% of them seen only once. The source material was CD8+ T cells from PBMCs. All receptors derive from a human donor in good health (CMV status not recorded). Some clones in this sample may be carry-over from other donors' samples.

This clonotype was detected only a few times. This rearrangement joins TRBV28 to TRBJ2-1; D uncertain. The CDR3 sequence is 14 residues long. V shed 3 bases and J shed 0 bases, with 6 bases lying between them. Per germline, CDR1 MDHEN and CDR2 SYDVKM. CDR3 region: CASSFLSSYNEQFF. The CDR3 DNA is TGTGCCAGCAGTTTCCTTAGCTCCTACAATGAGCAGTTCTTC.

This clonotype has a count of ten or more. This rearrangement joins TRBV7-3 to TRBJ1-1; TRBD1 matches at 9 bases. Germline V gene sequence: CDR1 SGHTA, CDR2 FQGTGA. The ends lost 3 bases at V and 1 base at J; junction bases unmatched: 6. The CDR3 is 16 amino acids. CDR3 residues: CASSLTGTGSNTEAFF. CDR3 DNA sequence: TGTGCCAGCAGCTTGACCGGGACAGGGTCGAACACTGAAGCTTTCTTT. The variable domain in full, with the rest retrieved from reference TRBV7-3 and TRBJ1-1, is GAGVSQTPSNKVTEKGKYVELRCDPISGHTALYWYRQSLGQGPEFLIYFQGTGAADDSGLPNDRFFAVRPEGSVSTLKIQRTERGDSAVYLCASSLTGTGSNTEAFFGQGTRLTVV.

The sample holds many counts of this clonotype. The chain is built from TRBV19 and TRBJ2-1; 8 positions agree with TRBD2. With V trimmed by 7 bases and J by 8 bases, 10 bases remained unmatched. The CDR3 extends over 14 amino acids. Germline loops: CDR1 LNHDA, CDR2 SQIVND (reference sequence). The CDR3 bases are TGTGCCAGTACCCTCAGCGGGAGTGTTGATGAGCAGTTCTTC. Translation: CASTLSGSVDEQFF.

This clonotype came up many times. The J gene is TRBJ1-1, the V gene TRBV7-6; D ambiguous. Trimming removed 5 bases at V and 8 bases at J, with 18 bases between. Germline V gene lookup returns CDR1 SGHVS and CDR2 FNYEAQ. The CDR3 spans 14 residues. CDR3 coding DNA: TGTGCCAGCAGCCCCCCCGGGTCCCCCCGGGAAGCTTTCTTT. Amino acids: CASSPPGSPREAFF.

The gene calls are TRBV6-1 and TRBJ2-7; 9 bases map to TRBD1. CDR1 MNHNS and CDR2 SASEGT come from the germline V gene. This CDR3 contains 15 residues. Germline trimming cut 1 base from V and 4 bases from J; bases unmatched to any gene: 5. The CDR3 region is CASSEVGTGLYEQYF. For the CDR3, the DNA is TGTGCCAGCAGTGAAGTCGGGACAGGGTTATACGAGCAGTACTTC.

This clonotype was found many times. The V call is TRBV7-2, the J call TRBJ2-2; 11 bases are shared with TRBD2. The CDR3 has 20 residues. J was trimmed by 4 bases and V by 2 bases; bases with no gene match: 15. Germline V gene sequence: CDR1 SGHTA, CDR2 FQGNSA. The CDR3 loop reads CASSLTYGTSGYLFTGELFF. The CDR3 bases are TGTGCCAGCAGCTTAACATATGGGACTAGCGGCTATTTGTTCACCGGGGAGCTGTTTTTT. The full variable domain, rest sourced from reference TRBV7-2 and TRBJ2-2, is GAGVSQSPSNKVTEKGKDVELRCDPISGHTALYWYRQSLGQGLEFLIYFQGNSAPDKSGLPSDRFSAERTGGSVSTLTIQRTQQEDSAVYLCASSLTYGTSGYLFTGELFFGEGSRLTVL.

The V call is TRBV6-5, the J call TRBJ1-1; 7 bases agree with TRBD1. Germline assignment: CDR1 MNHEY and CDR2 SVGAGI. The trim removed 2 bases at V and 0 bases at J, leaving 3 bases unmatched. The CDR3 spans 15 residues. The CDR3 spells CASSYGQGVNTEAFF. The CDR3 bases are TGTGCCAGCAGTTACGGGCAGGGGGTGAACACTGAAGCTTTCTTT.

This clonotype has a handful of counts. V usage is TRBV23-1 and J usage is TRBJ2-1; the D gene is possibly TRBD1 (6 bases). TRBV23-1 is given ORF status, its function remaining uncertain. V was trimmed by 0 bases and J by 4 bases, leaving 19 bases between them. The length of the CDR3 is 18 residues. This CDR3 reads CASSQSLDRTKPYNEQFF. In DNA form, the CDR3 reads TGCGCCAGCAGTCAATCTCTAGACAGGACAAAACCTTACAATGAGCAGTTCTTC.

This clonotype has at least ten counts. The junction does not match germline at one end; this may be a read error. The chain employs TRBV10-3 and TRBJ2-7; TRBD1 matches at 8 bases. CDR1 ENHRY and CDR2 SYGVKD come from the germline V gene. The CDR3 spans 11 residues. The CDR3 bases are TGTGCCATCAGTGACCGGGACAGGACCACCTTC. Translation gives CAISDRDRTTF.

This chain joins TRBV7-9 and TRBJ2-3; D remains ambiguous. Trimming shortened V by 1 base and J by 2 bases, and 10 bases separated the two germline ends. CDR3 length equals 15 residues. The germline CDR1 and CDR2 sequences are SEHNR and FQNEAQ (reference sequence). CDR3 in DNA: TGTGCCAGCAGCTTAGTCGGCAGTGCCACAGATACGCAGTATTTT. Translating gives CASSLVGSATDTQYF.

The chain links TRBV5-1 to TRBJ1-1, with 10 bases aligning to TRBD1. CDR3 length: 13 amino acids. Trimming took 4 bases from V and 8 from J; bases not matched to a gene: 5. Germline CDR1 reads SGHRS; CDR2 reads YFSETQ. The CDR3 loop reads CASSRGGQGEAFF. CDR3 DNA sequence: TGCGCCAGCAGCAGGGGGGGACAGGGGGAAGCTTTCTTT.

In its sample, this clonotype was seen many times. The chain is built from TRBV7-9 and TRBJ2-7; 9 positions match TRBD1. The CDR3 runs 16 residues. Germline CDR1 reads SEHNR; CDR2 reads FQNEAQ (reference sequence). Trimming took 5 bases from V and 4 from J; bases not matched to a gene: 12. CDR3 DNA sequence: TGTGCCAGCAGCCCCCGATCGGGACAGGGTCGGTACGAGCAGTACTTC. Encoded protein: CASSPRSGQGRYEQYF.

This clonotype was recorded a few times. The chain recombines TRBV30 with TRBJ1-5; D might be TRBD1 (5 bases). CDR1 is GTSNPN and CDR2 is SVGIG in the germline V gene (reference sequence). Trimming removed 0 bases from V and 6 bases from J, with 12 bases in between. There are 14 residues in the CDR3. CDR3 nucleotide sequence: TGTGCCTGGAGTGTAGGAGGGGCGGGTCAGCCCCAGCATTTT. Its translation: CAWSVGGAGQPQHF.

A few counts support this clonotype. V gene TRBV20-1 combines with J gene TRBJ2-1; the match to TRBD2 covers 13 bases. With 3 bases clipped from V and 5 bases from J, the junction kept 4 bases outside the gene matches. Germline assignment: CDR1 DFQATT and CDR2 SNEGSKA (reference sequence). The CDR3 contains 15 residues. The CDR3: CSARVGTSGNNEQFF. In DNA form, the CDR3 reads TGCAGTGCTAGGGTTGGGACTAGCGGGAACAATGAGCAGTTCTTC.

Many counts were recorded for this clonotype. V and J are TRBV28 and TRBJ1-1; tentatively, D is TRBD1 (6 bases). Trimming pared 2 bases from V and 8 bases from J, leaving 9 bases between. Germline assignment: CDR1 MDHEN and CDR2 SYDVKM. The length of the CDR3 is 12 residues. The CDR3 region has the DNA TGTGCCAGCAGTTTAGTAGGACAGGAAGCTTTCTTT. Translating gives CASSLVGQEAFF.

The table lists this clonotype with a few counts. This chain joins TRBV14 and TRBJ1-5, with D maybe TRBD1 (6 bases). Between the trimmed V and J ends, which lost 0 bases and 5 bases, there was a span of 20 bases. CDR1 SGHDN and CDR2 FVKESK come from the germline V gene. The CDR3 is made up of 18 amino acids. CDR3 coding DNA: TGTGCCAGCAGCCAAGATTCTTACCGGGACACTCAAGATCAGCCCCAGCATTTT. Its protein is CASSQDSYRDTQDQPQHF. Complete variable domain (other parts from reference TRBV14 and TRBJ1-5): EAGVTQFPSHSVIEKGQTVTLRCDPISGHDNLYWYRRVMGKEIKFLLHFVKESKQDESGMPNNRFLAERTGGTYSTLKVQPAELEDSGVYFCASSQDSYRDTQDQPQHFGDGTRLSIL.

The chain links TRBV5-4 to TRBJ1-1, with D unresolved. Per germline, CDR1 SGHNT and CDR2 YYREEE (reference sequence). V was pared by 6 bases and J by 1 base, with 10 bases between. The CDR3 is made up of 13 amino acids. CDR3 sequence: CASTLGRNTEAFF. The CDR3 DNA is TGTGCCAGCACCTTAGGGAGGAACACTGAAGCTTTCTTT.

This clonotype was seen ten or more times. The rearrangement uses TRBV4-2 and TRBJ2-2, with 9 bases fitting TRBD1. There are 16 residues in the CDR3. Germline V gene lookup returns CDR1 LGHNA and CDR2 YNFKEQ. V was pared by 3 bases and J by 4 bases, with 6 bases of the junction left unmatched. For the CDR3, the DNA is TGTGCCAGCAGCCAGTGGGGACAGGGTGGCACCGGGGAGCTGTTTTTT. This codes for CASSQWGQGGTGELFF.

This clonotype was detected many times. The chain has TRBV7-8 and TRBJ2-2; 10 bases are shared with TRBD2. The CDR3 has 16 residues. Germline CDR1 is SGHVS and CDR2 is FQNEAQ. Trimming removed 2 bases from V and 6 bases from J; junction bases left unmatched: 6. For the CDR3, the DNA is TGTGCCAGCAGCTTAAGTACTAGCGGGGCCCCCGGGGAGCTGTTTTTT. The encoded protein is CASSLSTSGAPGELFF. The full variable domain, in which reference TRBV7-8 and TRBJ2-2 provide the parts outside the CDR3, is GAGVSQSPRYKVAKRGQDVALRCDPISGHVSLFWYQQALGQGPEFLTYFQNEAQLDKSGLPSDRFFAERPEGSVSTLKIQRTQQEDSAVYLCASSLSTSGAPGELFFGEGSRLTVL.

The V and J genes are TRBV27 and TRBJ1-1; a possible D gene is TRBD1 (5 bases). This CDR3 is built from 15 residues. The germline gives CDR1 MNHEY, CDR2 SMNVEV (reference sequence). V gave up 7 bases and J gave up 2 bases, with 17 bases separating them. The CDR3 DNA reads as TGTGCCAGCACCCTAGGGGTCGGAGGAAACACTGAAGCTTTCTTT. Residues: CASTLGVGGNTEAFF.

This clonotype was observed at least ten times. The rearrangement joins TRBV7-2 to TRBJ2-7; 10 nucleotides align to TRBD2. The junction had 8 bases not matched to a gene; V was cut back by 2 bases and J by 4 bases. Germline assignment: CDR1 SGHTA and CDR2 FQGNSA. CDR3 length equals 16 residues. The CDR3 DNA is TGTGCCAGCAGCTTAAGTCCTAGCGGGGGAGCATACGAGCAGTACTTC. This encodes CASSLSPSGGAYEQYF.

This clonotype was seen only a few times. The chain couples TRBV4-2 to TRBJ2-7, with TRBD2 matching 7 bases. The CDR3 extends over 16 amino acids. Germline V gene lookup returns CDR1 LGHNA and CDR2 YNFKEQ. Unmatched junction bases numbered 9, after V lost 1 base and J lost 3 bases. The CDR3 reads CASSQGPRASGYEQYF. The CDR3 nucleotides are TGTGCCAGCAGCCAAGGGCCAAGGGCTAGCGGCTACGAGCAGTACTTC.

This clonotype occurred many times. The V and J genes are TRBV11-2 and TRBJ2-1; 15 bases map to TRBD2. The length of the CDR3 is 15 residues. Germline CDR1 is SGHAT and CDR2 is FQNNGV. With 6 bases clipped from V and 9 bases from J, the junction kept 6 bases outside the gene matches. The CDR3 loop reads CASSWTSGGEREQFF. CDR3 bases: TGTGCCAGCAGTTGGACTAGCGGGGGGGAGCGTGAGCAGTTCTTC.

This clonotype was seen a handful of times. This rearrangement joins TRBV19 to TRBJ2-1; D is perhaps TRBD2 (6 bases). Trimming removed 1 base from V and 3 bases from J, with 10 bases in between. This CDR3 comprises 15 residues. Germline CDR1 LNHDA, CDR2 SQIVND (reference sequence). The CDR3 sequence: CASSIGGVIYNEQFF. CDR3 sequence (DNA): TGTGCCAGTAGTATAGGGGGGGTCATCTACAATGAGCAGTTCTTC.

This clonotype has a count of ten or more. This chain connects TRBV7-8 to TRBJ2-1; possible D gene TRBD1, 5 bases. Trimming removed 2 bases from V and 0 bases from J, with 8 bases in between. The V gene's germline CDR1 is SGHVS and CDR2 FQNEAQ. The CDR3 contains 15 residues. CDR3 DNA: TGTGCCAGCAGCTTATTAGACAGCTCCTACAATGAGCAGTTCTTC. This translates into CASSLLDSSYNEQFF.

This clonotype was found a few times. The CDR3: CSARDLSGNTIYF. DNA of the CDR3: TGCAGTGCTAGAGATCTTTCTGGAAACACCATATATTTT. The chain joins TRBV20-1 to TRBJ1-3; D unresolved. The length of the CDR3 is 13 residues. Trimming stripped 0 bases from V and 1 base from J, with 4 bases between. The germline CDR1 and CDR2 sequences are DFQATT and SNEGSKA (reference sequence).

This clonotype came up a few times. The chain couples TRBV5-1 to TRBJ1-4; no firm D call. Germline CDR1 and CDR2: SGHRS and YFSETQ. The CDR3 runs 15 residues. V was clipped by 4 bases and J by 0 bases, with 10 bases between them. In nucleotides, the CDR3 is TGCGCCAGCAGCCCGGACGCAACAACTAATGAAAAACTGTTTTTT. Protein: CASSPDATTNEKLFF.